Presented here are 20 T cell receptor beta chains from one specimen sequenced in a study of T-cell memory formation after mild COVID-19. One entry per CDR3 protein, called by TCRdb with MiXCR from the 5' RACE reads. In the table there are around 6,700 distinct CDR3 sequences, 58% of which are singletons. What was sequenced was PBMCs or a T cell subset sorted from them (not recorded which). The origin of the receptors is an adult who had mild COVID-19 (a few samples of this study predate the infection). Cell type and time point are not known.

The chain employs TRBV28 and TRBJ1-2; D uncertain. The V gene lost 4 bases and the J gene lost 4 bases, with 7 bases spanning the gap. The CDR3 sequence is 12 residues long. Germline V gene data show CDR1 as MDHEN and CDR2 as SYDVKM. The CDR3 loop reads CASSWGTYGYTF. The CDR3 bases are TGTGCCAGCAGTTGGGGAACCTATGGCTACACCTTC.

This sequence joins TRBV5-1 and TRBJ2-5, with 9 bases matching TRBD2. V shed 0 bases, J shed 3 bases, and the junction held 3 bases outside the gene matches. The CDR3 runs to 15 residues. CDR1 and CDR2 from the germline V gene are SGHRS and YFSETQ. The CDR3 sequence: CASSLVAGVEETQYF. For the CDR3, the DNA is TGCGCCAGCAGCTTGGTAGCGGGGGTCGAAGAGACCCAGTACTTC. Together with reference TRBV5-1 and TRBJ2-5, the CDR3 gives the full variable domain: KAGVTQTPRYLIKTRGQQVTLSCSPISGHRSVSWYQQTPGQGLQFLFEYFSETQRNKGNFPGRFSGRQFSNSRSEMNVSTLELGDSALYLCASSLVAGVEETQYFGPGTRLLVL.

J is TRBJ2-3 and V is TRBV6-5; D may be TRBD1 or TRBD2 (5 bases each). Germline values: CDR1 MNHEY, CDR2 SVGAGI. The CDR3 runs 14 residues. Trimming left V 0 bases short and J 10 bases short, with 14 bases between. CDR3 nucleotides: TGTGCCAGCAGTTACTCTTTATATAAGGGACCGCAGTATTTT. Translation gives CASSYSLYKGPQYF.

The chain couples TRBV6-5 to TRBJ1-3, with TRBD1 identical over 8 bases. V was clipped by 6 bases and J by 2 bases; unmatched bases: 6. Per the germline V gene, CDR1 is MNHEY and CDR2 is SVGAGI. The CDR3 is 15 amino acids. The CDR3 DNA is TGTGCCAGCAGCCTCCTACAGGGGGCTGGAAACACCATATATTTT. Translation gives CASSLLQGAGNTIYF.

CDR3 loop: CASSLGWGADTQYF. In DNA, the CDR3 is TGTGCCAGCAGCTTAGGTTGGGGGGCAGATACGCAGTATTTT. This chain joins TRBV7-9 and TRBJ2-3; tentative D call: TRBD2 (6 bases). Germline-derived CDR1 and CDR2 are SEHNR and FQNEAQ (reference sequence). Trimming took off 1 base at V and 4 bases at J, with 9 bases between the two ends. The CDR3 is 14 residues long.

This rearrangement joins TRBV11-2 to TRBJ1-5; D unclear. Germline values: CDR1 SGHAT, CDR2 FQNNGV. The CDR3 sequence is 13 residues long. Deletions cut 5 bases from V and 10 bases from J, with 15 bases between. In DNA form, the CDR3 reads TGTGCCAGCAGCCTCCGGGCCATGGGCCCCCAGCATTTT. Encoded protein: CASSLRAMGPQHF.

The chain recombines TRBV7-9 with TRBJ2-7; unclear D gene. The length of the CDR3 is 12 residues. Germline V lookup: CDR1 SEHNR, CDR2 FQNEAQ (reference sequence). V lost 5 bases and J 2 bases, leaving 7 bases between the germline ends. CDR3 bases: TGTGCCAGCAGCCCCTCCCCCTACGAGCAGTACTTC. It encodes CASSPSPYEQYF. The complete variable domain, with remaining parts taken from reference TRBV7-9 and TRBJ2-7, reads DTGVSQNPRHKITKRGQNVTFRCDPISEHNRLYWYRQTLGQGPEFLTYFQNEAQLEKSRLLSDRFSAERPKGSFSTLEIQRTEQGDSAMYLCASSPSPYEQYFGPGTRLTVT.

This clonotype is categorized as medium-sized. The DNA of the CDR3 is TGTGCCAGCAGTGACCCCACCCTGGACGGACGATTCGACGAGCAGTACTTC. As protein: CASSDPTLDGRFDEQYF. The chain couples TRBV2 to TRBJ2-7; D not certain. CDR3 length equals 17 residues. Trimming removed 3 bases at V and 5 bases at J, with 23 bases between. Germline values: CDR1 SNHLY, CDR2 FYNNEI.

The CDR3 nucleotides are TGCGCCAGCTCTTCAGGGGTCCTAGGCGCCGGGGAGCTGTTTTTT. Its protein product is CASSSGVLGAGELFF. V usage is TRBV4-1 and J usage is TRBJ2-2; possibly TRBD1 for D (6 bases). The V gene lost 8 bases and the J gene lost 6 bases, with 19 bases spanning the gap. Per the germline V gene, CDR1 is MGHRA and CDR2 is YSYEKL. The CDR3 is 15 residues long.

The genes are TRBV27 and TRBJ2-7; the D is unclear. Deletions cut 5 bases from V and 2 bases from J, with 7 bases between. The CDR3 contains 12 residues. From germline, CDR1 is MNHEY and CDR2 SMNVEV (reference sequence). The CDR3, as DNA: TGTGCCAGCAGTACATCCGCCTACGAGCAGTACTTC. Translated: CASSTSAYEQYF.

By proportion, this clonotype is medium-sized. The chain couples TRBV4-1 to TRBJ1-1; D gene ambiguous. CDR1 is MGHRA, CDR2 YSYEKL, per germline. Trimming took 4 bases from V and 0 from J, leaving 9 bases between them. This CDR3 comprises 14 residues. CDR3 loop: CASSLGRLNTEAFF. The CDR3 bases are TGCGCCAGCAGCCTAGGCCGCTTGAACACTGAAGCTTTCTTT.

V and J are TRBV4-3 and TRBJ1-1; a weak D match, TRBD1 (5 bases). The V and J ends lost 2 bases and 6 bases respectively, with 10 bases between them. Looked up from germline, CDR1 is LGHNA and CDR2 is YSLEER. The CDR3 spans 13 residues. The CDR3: CASSQPGGAEAFF. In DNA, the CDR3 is TGCGCCAGCAGCCAACCCGGGGGTGCTGAAGCTTTCTTT.

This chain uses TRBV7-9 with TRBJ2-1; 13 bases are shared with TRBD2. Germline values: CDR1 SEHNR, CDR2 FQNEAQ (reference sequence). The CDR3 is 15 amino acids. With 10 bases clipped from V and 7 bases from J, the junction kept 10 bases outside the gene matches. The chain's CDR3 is CATRGLAGDFNEQFF. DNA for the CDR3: TGTGCCACCCGAGGACTAGCGGGAGATTTTAATGAGCAGTTCTTC. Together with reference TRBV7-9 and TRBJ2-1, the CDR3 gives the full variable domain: DTGVSQNPRHKITKRGQNVTFRCDPISEHNRLYWYRQTLGQGPEFLTYFQNEAQLEKSRLLSDRFSAERPKGSFSTLEIQRTEQGDSAMYLCATRGLAGDFNEQFFGPGTRLTVL.

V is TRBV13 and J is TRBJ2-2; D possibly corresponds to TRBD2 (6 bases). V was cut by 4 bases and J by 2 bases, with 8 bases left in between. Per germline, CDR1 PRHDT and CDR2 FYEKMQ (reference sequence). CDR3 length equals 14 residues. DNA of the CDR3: TGTGCCAGCAGCTGGGGGGTTAACACCGGGGAGCTGTTTTTT. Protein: CASSWGVNTGELFF. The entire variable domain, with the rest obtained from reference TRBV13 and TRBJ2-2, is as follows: AAGVIQSPRHLIKEKRETATLKCYPIPRHDTVYWYQQGPGQDPQFLISFYEKMQSDKGSIPDRFSAQQFSDYHSELNMSSLELGDSALYFCASSWGVNTGELFFGEGSRLTVL.

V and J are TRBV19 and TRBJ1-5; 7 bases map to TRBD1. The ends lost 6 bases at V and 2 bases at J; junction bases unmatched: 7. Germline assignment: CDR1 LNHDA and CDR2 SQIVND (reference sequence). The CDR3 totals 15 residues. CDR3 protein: CASRRDSYGNQPQHF. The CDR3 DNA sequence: TGTGCCAGTAGGAGGGACAGTTACGGCAATCAGCCCCAGCATTTT.

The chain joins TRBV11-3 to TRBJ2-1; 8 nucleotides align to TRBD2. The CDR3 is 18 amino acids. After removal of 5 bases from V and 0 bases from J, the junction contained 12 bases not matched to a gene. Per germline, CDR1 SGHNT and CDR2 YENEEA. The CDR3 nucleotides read TGTGCCAGCAGCCCTTATTCGGGGGGGATCAGCTCCTACAATGAGCAGTTCTTC. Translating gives CASSPYSGGISSYNEQFF. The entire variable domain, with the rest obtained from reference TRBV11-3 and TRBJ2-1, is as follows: EAGVVQSPRYKIIEKKQPVAFWCNPISGHNTLYWYLQNLGQGPELLIRYENEEAVDDSQLPKDRFSAERLKGVDSTLKIQPAELGDSAVYLCASSPYSGGISSYNEQFFGPGTRLTVL.

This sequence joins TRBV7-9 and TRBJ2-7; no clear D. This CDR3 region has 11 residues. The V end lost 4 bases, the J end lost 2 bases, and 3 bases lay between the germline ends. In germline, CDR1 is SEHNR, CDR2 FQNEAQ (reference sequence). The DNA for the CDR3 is TGTGCCAGCAGCTCTCCCTACGAGCAGTACTTC. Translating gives CASSSPYEQYF.

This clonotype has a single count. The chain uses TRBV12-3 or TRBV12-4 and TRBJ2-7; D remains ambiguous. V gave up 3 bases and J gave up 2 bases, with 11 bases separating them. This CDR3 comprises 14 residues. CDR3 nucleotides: TGTGCCAGCAGTTTTGGGCTCGGAACCTACGAGCAGTACTTC. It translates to CASSFGLGTYEQYF.

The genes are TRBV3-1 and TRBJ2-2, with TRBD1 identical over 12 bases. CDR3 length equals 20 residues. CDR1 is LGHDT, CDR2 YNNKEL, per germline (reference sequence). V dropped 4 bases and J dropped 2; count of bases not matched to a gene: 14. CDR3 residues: CASSRAGTGGGGRNTGELFF. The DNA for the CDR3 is TGTGCCAGCAGCCGGGCCGGGACAGGGGGCGGCGGAAGAAACACCGGGGAGCTGTTTTTT. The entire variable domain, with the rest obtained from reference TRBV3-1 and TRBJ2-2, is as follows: DTAVSQTPKYLVTQMGNDKSIKCEQNLGHDTMYWYKQDSKKFLKIMFSYNNKELIINETVPNRFSPKSPDKAHLNLHINSLELGDSAVYFCASSRAGTGGGGRNTGELFFGEGSRLTVL.

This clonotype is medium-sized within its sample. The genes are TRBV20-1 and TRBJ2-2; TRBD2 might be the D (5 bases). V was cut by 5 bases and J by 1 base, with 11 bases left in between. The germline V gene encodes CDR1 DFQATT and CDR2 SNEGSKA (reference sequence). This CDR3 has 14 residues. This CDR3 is CSALRSGNTGELFF. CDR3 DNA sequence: TGCAGTGCTCTCAGGAGCGGGAACACCGGGGAGCTGTTTTTT.